A selection of T cell receptor beta chains follows, all from one sample in a study of blood T cell repertoires in COVID-19. Clones were read by immunoSEQ multiplex PCR, and TCRdb kept only the in-frame ones, dropping some. Of 290,000 or so clones in the sample, roughly nine tenths were seen once. Material for sequencing was peripheral blood. These receptors all come from a man aged 18 to 29 with active or convalescent COVID-19. The CDR3 runs from the conserved cysteine through the conserved F or W. Fields, in order: J gene, clone size, D gene, V gene, CDR3 protein, CDR3 DNA. The D gene is left open where the match is weak. Only part of the rows carry a size: once, few, many, or a class if the clone is expanded.

>TRBJ2-3|many|.|TRBV3-1/TRBV3-2
CASSQGRGFSTDTQYF
TGTGCCAGCAGCCAGGGCAGGGGATTTAGCACAGATACGCAGTATTTT
>TRBJ1-5|.|TRBD1|TRBV27
CASSLAGGGQPQHF
TGTGCCAGCAGTTTAGCAGGGGGCGGTCAGCCCCAGCATTTT
>TRBJ2-7|.|TRBD1|TRBV19
CASRGTGNSYEQYF
TGTGCCAGTAGGGGGACAGGGAACTCCTACGAGCAGTACTTC
>TRBJ2-7|.|TRBD1|TRBV5-1
CASSSDRGYEQYF
TGCGCCAGCAGCTCTGACAGGGGGTACGAGCAGTACTTC
>TRBJ1-2|.|TRBD1|TRBV28
CASSFRDRAFDGYTF
TGTGCCAGCAGTTTTAGGGACAGGGCTTTCGATGGCTACACCTTC
>TRBJ1-1|once|TRBD1|TRBV28
CASKSGGSNTEAFF
TGTGCCAGCAAATCAGGGGGGTCGAACACTGAAGCTTTCTTT
>TRBJ2-4|.|TRBD2|TRBV4-1
CASSQVRLAGGPSIQYF
TGCGCCAGCAGCCAAGTTCGTCTAGCGGGGGGGCCTAGCATTCAGTACTTC
>TRBJ2-1|.|.|TRBV12-3/TRBV12-4
CASSSQGTEQFF
TGTGCCAGCAGTTCTCAGGGTACTGAGCAGTTCTTC
>TRBJ1-4|.|TRBD1|TRBV7-9
CASSLSLGGVTNEKLFF
TGTGCCAGCAGCTTATCCTTAGGGGGCGTAACTAATGAAAAACTGTTTTTT
>TRBJ2-7|few|.|TRBV5-4
CASSFGIRGQNEQYF
TGTGCCAGCAGCTTCGGAATTCGGGGTCAGAACGAGCAGTACTTC
>TRBJ2-3|.|.|TRBV6-1
CASSEGALRASDTQYF
TGTGCCAGCAGTGAAGGGGCCTTGCGGGCTTCAGATACGCAGTATTTT
>TRBJ2-7|once|TRBD2|TRBV11-2
CASRAGGVYEQYF
TGTGCCAGCAGGGCGGGAGGGGTTTACGAGCAGTACTTC
>TRBJ2-2|.|TRBD2|TRBV11-3
CASSDRTSGSTGELFF
TGTGCCAGCAGCGATCGGACTAGCGGGAGTACCGGGGAGCTGTTTTTT
>TRBJ1-3|once|TRBD1|TRBV28
CASTPGQLTGNTIYF
TGTGCCAGCACTCCGGGACAGCTAACTGGAAACACCATATATTTT
>TRBJ1-5|.|.|TRBV18
CASSPDSNSNQPQHF
TGTGCCAGCTCACCCGACAGTAATAGCAATCAGCCCCAGCATTTT
>TRBJ2-2|.|.|TRBV6-5
CASSYGQIANTGELFF
TGTGCCAGCAGTTACGGACAGATTGCGAACACCGGGGAGCTGTTTTTT
>TRBJ2-3|.|.|TRBV25-1
CASSELLAGTDTQYF
TGTGCCAGCAGTGAATTGTTAGCGGGCACAGATACGCAGTATTTT
>TRBJ2-1|.|TRBD1|TRBV4-3
CASSQGTGDYIEQFF
TGCGCCAGCAGCCAGGGGACAGGGGATTATATTGAGCAGTTCTTC
>TRBJ2-7|.|.|TRBV7-9
CASSLSYQAYEQYF
TGTGCCAGCAGCTTAAGCTATCAGGCCTACGAGCAGTACTTC
>TRBJ2-2|many|TRBD1|TRBV6-4
CASSTGVNTGELFF
TGTGCCAGTTCGACAGGGGTGAACACCGGGGAGCTGTTTTTT
>TRBJ2-3|.|.|TRBV27
CASSLYGGTTDTQYF
TGTGCCAGCAGTTTATACGGCGGGACGACAGATACGCAGTATTTT
>TRBJ1-1|few|.|TRBV20-1
CSASQVEAFF
TGCAGTGCTTCTCAGGTTGAAGCTTTCTTT
>TRBJ1-1|.|TRBD1|TRBV5-6
CASSKQGSGEAFF
TGTGCCAGCAGCAAACAGGGGTCGGGTGAAGCTTTCTTT
>TRBJ2-3|.|.|TRBV10-3
CAISGQGTDTQYF
TGTGCCATCAGTGGACAGGGCACAGATACGCAGTATTTT
>TRBJ1-6|.|.|TRBV19
CASSIGGNNSPLHF
TGTGCCAGTAGTATCGGAGGGAATAATTCACCCCTCCACTTT
>TRBJ2-5|.|TRBD1|TRBV2
CASSSPGQGRETQYF
TGTGCCAGCAGTTCTCCGGGACAGGGTCGGGAGACCCAGTACTTC
>TRBJ2-7|.|.|TRBV28
CASSRLAEPYEQYF
TGTGCCAGCAGTCGGTTGGCGGAACCCTACGAGCAGTACTTC
>TRBJ1-2|.|.|TRBV3-1/TRBV3-2
CASSPLGGNYGYTF
TGTGCCAGCAGCCCTTTGGGGGGTAACTATGGCTACACCTTC